This paragraph covers one TCR beta chain sequence. Its antigen is currently unknown. These data are taken from a study of beta chain features in type 1 diabetes. As for the study in general: Examined across all samples were over 85 million sorted cells. Points from the study as a whole: PCR might favor shorter templates, but any such skew would affect patients and controls equally.

Blood was collected once per donor into heparin, averaging about 116 mL. Naive, central memory, regulatory and stem cell-like memory cells within the CD4+ compartment were sorted using CD45RO/CCR7/CD25/CD127/CD95/CD27. There are 15 residues in the CDR3. Germline-derived CDR1 and CDR2 are SGHRS and YFSETQ. Trimming took 3 bases from V and 3 from J; bases not matched to a gene: 7. The entirety of the isolated RNA underwent reverse transcription, so expressed TCRB transcripts were sequenced. Produced via immunoSEQ multiplex PCR; TCRdb's table is partial and in-frame only. The sample lists tens of thousands of clones; about 32% were seen once.

This chain uses TRBV5-1 with TRBJ1-2, with 8 bases aligning to TRBD1. This clonotype originated in a woman younger than 30 in good health. Source material: stem cell memory CD4+ T cells from blood. The CDR3 coding sequence is TGCGCCAGCAGCTCGCAGGGGGCGCTGGACTATGGCTACACCTTC. This codes for CASSSQGALDYGYTF. Variable domain in full (rest from reference TRBV5-1 and TRBJ1-2): KAGVTQTPRYLIKTRGQQVTLSCSPISGHRSVSWYQQTPGQGLQFLFEYFSETQRNKGNFPGRFSGRQFSNSRSEMNVSTLELGDSALYLCASSSQGALDYGYTFGSGTRLTVV.